This TCR beta chain was identified during a study of blood T cell repertoires in COVID-19. CDR1 and CDR2 (germline): SGHTA, FQGNSA. The CDR3 is made up of 13 amino acids. The junction had 9 bases not matched to a gene; V was cut back by 5 bases and J by 11 bases. Method: immunoSEQ multiplex PCR; TCRdb's copy keeps in-frame clones and lacks some. The data show 300,000 to 350,000 clones, with 85% to 90% seen just once and over 0.9% held by the top ten. Participants' reported clinical history set cohort assignment. This clone has just a few counts. This TCR was recovered from a woman aged 25-40 years who had been exposed to COVID-19. The sample comprised PBMCs or T cells enriched from blood (not recorded which). This rearrangement joins TRBV7-2 to TRBJ1-5; 7 nucleotides agree with TRBD1. CDR3 in amino acids: CASSRDRVGTQHF. The DNA of the CDR3 is TGTGCCAGCAGCCGAGACAGGGTTGGGACCCAGCATTTT.